This is a list of T cell receptor beta chains from one sample in a study of T-cell memory formation after mild COVID-19. Each CDR3 protein gets one entry after TCRdb re-called the 5' RACE reads with MiXCR. The data hold a few hundred thousand distinct CDR3 sequences, with 20% to 30% observed a single time. Sequenced material: PBMCs or a T cell subset sorted from them (not recorded which). The receptors stem from an adult woman who had mild COVID-19 (a few samples of this study predate the infection). Cell type and time point are not known. Each CDR3 is given without its conserved first and last residue. Fields, in order: V gene, J gene, CDR3 protein.

TRBV10-3	TRBJ1-1	AISEMGENTEAF
TRBV20-1	TRBJ1-2	SAQGRQIIFYGYT
TRBV7-2	TRBJ2-1	ASSLVAAVEQF
TRBV4-1	TRBJ2-7	ASSQVFVVPATTKQY
TRBV5-1	TRBJ1-2	ASSPASTGAGYT
TRBV20-1	TRBJ1-2	SARGGPANYGYT
TRBV7-8	TRBJ1-4	ASSFYRGIGEKLF
TRBV7-7	TRBJ2-1	ASSEGLAQRDEQF
TRBV5-1	TRBJ1-1	ASSWGTGGTEAF
TRBV6-5	TRBJ1-1	ASSPSDSFTEAF
TRBV4-3	TRBJ2-3	ASSQEVTRVTDTQY
TRBV28	TRBJ2-7	ASSVPSLSSYEQY
TRBV30	TRBJ2-1	AWSALSVHTYNEQF
TRBV4-1	TRBJ1-5	ASSQDRADQPQH
TRBV6-5	TRBJ2-1	ASSFPTSGRVNEQF
TRBV24-1	TRBJ2-1	ATTGPPYNEQF
TRBV4-3	TRBJ2-3	ASSGSGLGTDTQY
TRBV20-1	TRBJ1-5	SASSGWNSNQPQH
TRBV6-5	TRBJ2-3	ASSYVAGEGTDTQY
TRBV6-1	TRBJ2-3	ASKSGGPPDTQY
TRBV5-1	TRBJ2-1	ASSLVGQGYNEQF
TRBV2	TRBJ1-5	ASSEWADSNHPQH
TRBV11-1	TRBJ1-1	ASSFGRANTEAF
TRBV7-9	TRBJ2-1	ASGTSQPYGEQF
TRBV7-9	TRBJ2-2	ASSAVGVTGELF
TRBV24-1	TRBJ2-2	ATSDRTGLDTGELF
TRBV24-1	TRBJ2-1	ATSDLAGYDEQF
TRBV2	TRBJ2-2	ASSEAKIAGAPGELF
TRBV7-2	TRBJ2-1	ASSVGTSAGNEQF
TRBV4-1	TRBJ2-5	ASSHPTSGGEETQY
TRBV5-1	TRBJ1-1	ASSLTLGLNTEAF
TRBV12-3/TRBV12-4	TRBJ2-5	ARPRGQGETQY
TRBV12-3/TRBV12-4	TRBJ1-2	ASSPRTGGDGYT
TRBV7-9	TRBJ1-4	ASSPQTGINEKLF
TRBV20-1	TRBJ1-2	SARDRGGYGYT
TRBV9	TRBJ1-4	ASSRAPNEKLF
TRBV20-1	TRBJ2-1	SATHSRQGHEQF